This T cell receptor (beta chain) originates from a study of CD8+ T cells in alopecia areata. Study-level background: Twice a day, 5 to 10 mg of oral tofacitinib was administered to treated patients.

This CDR3 comprises 15 residues. The J segment lost 4 bases and the V segment lost 4 bases, leaving 10 bases of the junction unmatched. The V gene's germline CDR1 is GTSNPN and CDR2 SVGIG (reference sequence). cDNA reverse transcribed from extracted RNA served as the sequencing template. The method was immunoSEQ multiplex PCR; TCRdb's version includes in-frame clones alone and lacks a portion of them. The table has about 160,000 clones, around 47% seen once. This clonotype was sampled from a human donor with alopecia areata. The specimen sequenced was CD4+ T cells sorted from blood. V usage is TRBV30 and J usage is TRBJ2-3; 8 bases line up with TRBD2. For the CDR3, the DNA is TGTGCCTGGACCCTGGGACTAGTCGGTGCAGATACGCAGTATTTT. It translates to CAWTLGLVGADTQYF.